One T cell receptor beta chain is described in this entry. Its antigen is unknown. The table came from immunoSEQ multiplex PCR; TCRdb's copy has only in-frame clones and leaves some out. The sample lists around 99,000 clones; approximately 92% were seen once. This CDR3 region has 16 residues. CDR1 is SEHNR, CDR2 FQNEAQ, per germline (reference sequence). The ends lost 1 base at V and 1 base at J; junction bases unmatched: 6. This sample is drawn from a study of T cell responses to AZD1222 COVID-19 vaccine. About the research overall: Pooling covered second doses at about 4 or about 12 weeks. Study outcomes and limitations: Only after the peak T cell response were repertoires sampled. At baseline, just a handful of AZD1222 recipients tested seropositive.

The sequenced sample was peripheral blood, obtained on day 0 of AZD1222 vaccination. The chain carries TRBV7-9 and TRBJ1-1, with TRBD1 matching over 7 bases. The TCR sequence derives from an adult in good health. CDR3 bases: TGTGCCAGCAGCTTAGGTTGGGGGGACAGGAACACTGAAGCTTTCTTT. It specifies CASSLGWGDRNTEAFF. Full variable domain (remainder filled in from reference TRBV7-9 and TRBJ1-1): DTGVSQNPRHKITKRGQNVTFRCDPISEHNRLYWYRQTLGQGPEFLTYFQNEAQLEKSRLLSDRFSAERPKGSFSTLEIQRTEQGDSAMYLCASSLGWGDRNTEAFFGQGTRLTVV.